This T cell receptor (beta chain) is from a study of T cell responses to AZD1222 COVID-19 vaccine. Whole-study results and caveats: Researchers took repertoire samples only after the peak T cell response had come. In a largely white British group with more females than males, clonal diversity was possibly underestimated.

A note on this clone: Its matching antigen is unknown.

The CDR3 is 15 amino acids. Germline V gives CDR1 SGHTA, CDR2 FQGTGA. V was clipped by 4 bases and J by 6 bases; unmatched bases: 7. Profiling relied on immunoSEQ multiplex PCR, and the TCRdb table lists in-frame clones only, not all of them. The repertoire holds around 100,000 clones, with around 94% as singletons. This receptor was identified in an adult in good health. V and J are TRBV7-3 and TRBJ2-1; 9 bases map to TRBD2. The material was peripheral blood, obtained on day 0 of AZD1222 vaccination. The CDR3 DNA reads as TGTGCCAGCAGCTCAAGCGGCGGGAGGGTCAATGAGCAGTTCTTC. This gives the protein CASSSSGGRVNEQFF.